This paragraph covers one T cell receptor beta chain sequence. The entry originates in a study of blood T cell repertoires in COVID-19. Study at large: Researchers got acute and convalescent COVID-19 samples from the United States, Italy and Spain. Sample material is recorded as cDNA or gDNA derived from T cells, B-cell-depleted T cells, or PBMCs.

In the authors' workflow: Amplified reference gene primers provided the basis for estimating nucleated cell counts. The data were produced by immunoSEQ multiplex PCR, yet TCRdb's version contains in-frame clones alone and is incomplete. The DNA gave D and trimming, while V, J and clone size come from that table. The data hold about 96,000 clones, with around 80% observed a single time. Germline lookup yields CDR1 MNHEY and CDR2 SVGAGI. The CDR3 totals 14 residues. V gave up 7 bases and J gave up 5 bases; unmatched junction bases: 3. The origin of this receptor is a middle-aged man who had recovered from COVID-19. The sequenced sample consisted of peripheral blood. This chain links TRBV6-5 with TRBJ1-6; 9 bases match TRBD1. The CDR3 loop is CASNTGGNNSPLHF. The CDR3 bases are TGTGCCAGCAATACAGGGGGCAATAATTCACCCCTCCACTTT.